This T cell receptor beta chain was sequenced for a study of vaccination effects on CD4 cells after COVID-19. Broader study findings: By a late point after vaccination, infection- and vaccine-induced clones had shrunk markedly through clonal contraction. Few convalescent patients were included, and no early post-infection timepoints were sampled.

Germline CDR1 is SEHNR and CDR2 is FQNEAQ (reference sequence). The CDR3 sequence is 12 residues long. V lost 0 bases and J lost 12, with 9 bases in between. Prior to sequencing, the ViraFEST assay stimulated PBMC with viral peptide pools, which expanded the antigen-specific CD4+ T cells. Researchers isolated CD4+ T cells once approximately eleven days of culture had elapsed. Participants completed two doses of the BNT162b2 or mRNA-1273 vaccine. Cultures used around 1.8 million PBMC per well, 9.5 to 10 IU/ml IL-2 and around 9.8 ug/ml peptides. Half-medium replacement with IL-2 medium occurred on days 3 and 7. The method was immunoSEQ multiplex PCR; TCRdb's version includes in-frame clones alone and lacks a portion of them. Of under 40,000 clones in the sample, approximately 72% are singletons; the top ten hold 9% to 15%. As to this clone: Its antigen is as yet unknown.

The clonotype was recovered from a human donor who received a COVID-19 vaccine. Here the sequenced sample was CD4+ T cells from PBMCs cultured with HCoV-229E spike peptides, taken after COVID-19 vaccination. This chain links TRBV7-9 with TRBJ1-5, with D uncertain. The CDR3 DNA reads as TGTGCCAGCAGCTTAGCGTCTGAGGTCCAGCATTTT. This encodes CASSLASEVQHF.